The TCR beta chain described here comes from a study of CD8+CD57+ T cells in acquired aplastic anemia. Study details: Sorted CD4+ and CD8+ cell DNA averaged around 3.5 ug.

By flow cytometry, patients selected for sequencing had shown an expansion of CD8+CD57+ cells. Severe acquired aplastic anemia was diagnosed in all patients. There was no therapy given to any patient before the blood sampling took place. Broader study findings: Overlapping CD8+ CDR3 repertoires of patients and controls contained approximately 28 shared sequences.

This clonotype has a count of ten or more. Its antigen is as yet unknown. This CDR3 is 16 amino acids long. J gave up 1 base and V 7 bases, and 9 bases lay outside the gene matches. Profiling that covered TCR beta VDJ and CDR3 relied on genomic DNA as its template. One entry per CDR3 protein results from TCRdb running MiXCR on the reads. The sample has 200,000 or so distinct CDR3 sequences; roughly 50% are singletons. This clonotype was sampled from a human donor with aplastic anemia. The rearrangement joins TRBV12-3 or TRBV12-4 to TRBJ2-1, with 8 bases aligning to TRBD1. The sequencing sample was made of sorted CD4+, CD8+, or CD8+CD57+ T cells (not recorded which) from PBMCs. CDR3 sequence (DNA): TGTGCCAGCATCACCCTGACAGGGGCATCCTACAATGAGCAGTTCTTC. Amino acids: CASITLTGASYNEQFF.